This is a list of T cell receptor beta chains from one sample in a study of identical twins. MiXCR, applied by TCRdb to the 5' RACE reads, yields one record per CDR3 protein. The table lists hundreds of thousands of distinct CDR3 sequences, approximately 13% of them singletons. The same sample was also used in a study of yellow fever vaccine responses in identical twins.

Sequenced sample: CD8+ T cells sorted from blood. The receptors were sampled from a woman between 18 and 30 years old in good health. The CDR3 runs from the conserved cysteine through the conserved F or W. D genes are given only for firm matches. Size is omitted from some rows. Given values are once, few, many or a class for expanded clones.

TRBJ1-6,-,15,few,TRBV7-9,CASSQDSLRIKPLHF,TGTGCCAGCAGCCAGGACAGTCTAAGAATCAAACCCCTCCACTTT
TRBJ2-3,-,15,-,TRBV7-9,CASSFIAAGTDTQYF,TGTGCCAGCAGCTTTATAGCCGCCGGCACAGATACGCAGTATTTT
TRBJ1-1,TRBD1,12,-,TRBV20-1,CGKQGSSTEAFF,TGCGGAAAACAGGGGTCGTCCACTGAAGCTTTCTTT
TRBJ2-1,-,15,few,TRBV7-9,CASSPTYSSYNEQFF,TGTGCCAGCAGCCCGACTTACAGCTCCTACAATGAGCAGTTCTTC
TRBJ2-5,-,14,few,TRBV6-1,CASSERGIRETQYF,TGTGCCAGCAGTGAAAGGGGGATAAGGGAGACCCAGTACTTC
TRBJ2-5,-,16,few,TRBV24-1,CATSDPMRGLYETQYF,TGTGCCACCAGTGATCCCATGCGGGGGCTTTACGAGACCCAGTACTTC
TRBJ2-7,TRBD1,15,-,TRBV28,CASSPTPTGAYEQYF,TGTGCCAGCAGCCCTACCCCGACAGGGGCCTACGAGCAGTACTTC
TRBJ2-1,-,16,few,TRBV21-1,CASSKGARCSYNEQFF,TGTGCCAGCAGCAAAGGGGCGCGGTGCTCTTACAATGAGCAGTTCTTC
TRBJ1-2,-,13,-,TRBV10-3,CAISEGGLYGYTF,TGTGCCATCAGTGAGGGGGGGTTATATGGCTACACCTTC
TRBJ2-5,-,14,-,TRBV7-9,CASSLGGVWETQYF,TGTGCCAGCAGCTTAGGAGGGGTTTGGGAGACCCAGTACTTC
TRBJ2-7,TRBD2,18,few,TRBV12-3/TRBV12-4,CASSFMWLAGGDQDEQYF,TGTGCCAGCAGTTTTATGTGGCTAGCGGGAGGAGATCAAGACGAGCAGTACTTC
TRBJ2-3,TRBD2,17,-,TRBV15,CATSRVDGGGYTDTQYF,TGTGCCACCAGCAGAGTTGATGGGGGGGGGTACACAGATACGCAGTATTTT
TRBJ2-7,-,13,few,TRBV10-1,CASSSGSPYEQYF,TGCGCCAGCAGTTCGGGGTCCCCCTACGAGCAGTACTTC
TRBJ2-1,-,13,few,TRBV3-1,CASSQFQGNEQFF,TGTGCCAGCAGCCAGTTCCAGGGGAATGAGCAGTTCTTC
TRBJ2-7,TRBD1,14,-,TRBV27,CASSPGQGAREQYF,TGTGCCAGCAGCCCGGGACAGGGGGCGAGGGAGCAGTACTTC
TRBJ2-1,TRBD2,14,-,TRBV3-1,CASSTGTSRAEQFF,TGTGCCAGCAGCACCGGGACTAGTAGGGCTGAGCAGTTCTTC
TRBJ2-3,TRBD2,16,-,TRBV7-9,CASSFPAHAGGDTQYF,TGTGCCAGCAGCTTTCCGGCCCATGCGGGGGGAGATACGCAGTATTTT
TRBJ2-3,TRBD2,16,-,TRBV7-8,CASSLVVAGGPDTQYF,TGTGCCAGCAGCTTAGTTGTAGCGGGAGGCCCGGATACGCAGTATTTT
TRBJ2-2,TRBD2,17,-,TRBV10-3,CAITTTSGGTNTGELFF,TGTGCCATCACGACTACTAGCGGGGGGACGAACACCGGGGAGCTGTTTTTT
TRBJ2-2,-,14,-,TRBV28,CASSPNPNTGELFF,TGTGCCAGCAGCCCCAACCCTAACACCGGGGAGCTGTTTTTT
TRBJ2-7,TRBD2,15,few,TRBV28,CASSSPMLAGYEQYF,TGTGCCAGCAGTTCCCCGATGTTAGCGGGGTACGAGCAGTACTTC
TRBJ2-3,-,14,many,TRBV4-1,CASSQGTSTDTQYF,TGCGCCAGCAGCCAAGGGACTAGCACAGATACGCAGTATTTT
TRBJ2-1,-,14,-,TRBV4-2,CASSQGQRDNEQFF,TGTGCCAGCAGCCAAGGGCAACGCGACAATGAGCAGTTCTTC
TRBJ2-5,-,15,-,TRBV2,CASSEIWTEKETQYF,TGTGCCAGCAGTGAAATTTGGACAGAAAAAGAGACCCAGTACTTC